The 13 T cell receptor beta chains given below trace back to one sample, sequenced in a study of blood T cell repertoires in COVID-19 (dated by TCRdb to 2018 to 2020). Receptors were amplified or captured by the immunoSEQ multiplex PCR assay. Here the immuneACCESS table is served through TCRdb, limited to in-frame sequences with V and J called. Missing clones are a known gap in these copies; in checked studies unresolved V genes cover under half, and the rest lacks a known reason. In all, the sample holds 25,000 to 30,000 clones, and approximately 96% of those were seen once. Approximately 4% of the sample is taken by the ten largest. Sequenced sample: peripheral blood. These receptors were collected from a human donor with active COVID-19. The donor label of this sample is uncertain.

This clone was recorded only once. The gene calls are TRBV10-3 and TRBJ2-3, with a tentative D call TRBD1 (5 bases). Germline V gene data show CDR1 as ENHRY and CDR2 as SYGVKD. V lost 7 bases, J lost 6 bases, and 17 bases lay in between. The CDR3 has 14 residues. This chain's CDR3 is CAINDEAGSDTQYF. The DNA of the CDR3 is TGTGCCATCAATGATGAGGCAGGGTCGGATACGCAGTATTTT.

The CDR3 region is CASSSAGTGARNTEAFF. The CDR3 DNA reads TGTGCCAGCAGCTCAGCCGGGACAGGGGCCAGGAACACTGAAGCTTTCTTT. This chain connects TRBV7-2 to TRBJ1-1; the match to TRBD1 covers 10 bases. Per germline, CDR1 SGHTA and CDR2 FQGNSA. V was pared by 4 bases and J by 1 base, with 9 bases of the junction left unmatched. The CDR3 is made up of 17 amino acids. Full variable domain (remainder filled in from reference TRBV7-2 and TRBJ1-1): GAGVSQSPSNKVTEKGKDVELRCDPISGHTALYWYRQSLGQGLEFLIYFQGNSAPDKSGLPSDRFSAERTGGSVSTLTIQRTQQEDSAVYLCASSSAGTGARNTEAFFGQGTRLTVV.

The chain employs TRBV24-1 and TRBJ2-1; 11 bases line up with TRBD2. Germline V CDR1 and CDR2: KGHDR, SFDVKD. This CDR3 has 15 residues. Losses at the gene ends were 4 bases for V and 10 bases for J; bases not matched to a gene: 8. The DNA for the CDR3 is TGTGCCACCAGTGACCCTAGCGGGGGGCATGGGGAGCAGTTCTTC. Protein product: CATSDPSGGHGEQFF.

V is TRBV7-8 and J is TRBJ2-7; TRBD1 matches 7 bases. The CDR3 spans 16 residues. Germline trimming cut 4 bases from V and 1 base from J; bases unmatched to any gene: 10. Germline CDR1 and CDR2: SGHVS and FQNEAQ. The CDR3 nucleotides are TGTGCCAGCAGCTCCCTCCCCCCGGGACAGTCCTACGAGCAGTACTTC. This sequence encodes CASSSLPPGQSYEQYF.

The rearrangement uses TRBV19 and TRBJ2-7; D may be TRBD1 (6 bases). The V end lost 4 bases, the J end lost 0 bases, and 7 bases lay between the germline ends. This CDR3 is 13 amino acids long. Germline loops: CDR1 LNHDA, CDR2 SQIVND (reference sequence). The CDR3 loop is CASSRTVSYEQYF. The CDR3 coding sequence is TGTGCCAGTAGTAGGACAGTCTCCTACGAGCAGTACTTC.

The chain is built from TRBV6-6 and TRBJ2-1; 12 nucleotides agree with TRBD2. V lost 0 bases, J lost 4 bases, and 1 base stayed unmatched. The CDR3 is 16 residues long. CDR1 is MNHNY, CDR2 SVGAGI, per germline (reference sequence). CDR3 sequence reads: CASSYSLAGGYNEQFF. CDR3 DNA sequence: TGTGCCAGCAGTTACTCGCTAGCGGGAGGGTACAATGAGCAGTTCTTC.

The CDR3 DNA is TGTGCCAGCAGTCCCGGGACAGGGGGCCTTAATTCACCCCTCCACTTT. Translation gives CASSPGTGGLNSPLHF. The chain is built from TRBV6-6 and TRBJ1-6; 12 bases line up with TRBD1. V was clipped by 5 bases and J by 6 bases; unmatched bases: 5. The CDR3 loop spans 16 amino acids. Germline loops: CDR1 MNHNY, CDR2 SVGAGI (reference sequence).

The chain links TRBV7-9 to TRBJ2-1; 9 nucleotides line up with TRBD1. The V gene's germline CDR1 is SEHNR and CDR2 FQNEAQ (reference sequence). The CDR3 length is 17 residues. Losses at the gene ends were 4 bases for V and 6 bases for J; bases not matched to a gene: 13. CDR3: CASSYLQGALEGNEQFF. The CDR3 DNA is TGTGCCAGCAGCTACCTACAGGGGGCATTGGAAGGCAATGAGCAGTTCTTC.

This chain links TRBV6-5 with TRBJ2-1, with 7 bases aligning to TRBD2. The germline V gene has CDR1 MNHEY and CDR2 SVGAGI. This CDR3 is built from 15 residues. V dropped 3 bases and J dropped 3; count of bases not matched to a gene: 5. The CDR3: CASSYSRDYYNEQFF. Here the CDR3 DNA reads TGTGCCAGCAGTTATTCACGGGACTACTACAATGAGCAGTTCTTC.

The chain combines TRBV6-5 with TRBJ2-5; TRBD2 matches at 10 bases. CDR1 is MNHEY and CDR2 is SVGAGI in the germline V gene. V lost 4 bases and J lost 7; bases outside the gene matches: 9. The CDR3 contains 15 residues. The CDR3 region has the DNA TGTGCCAGCAGTTCTATGAGCGGGAGGGCCCCGACCCAGTACTTC. It translates to CASSSMSGRAPTQYF.

CDR3 nucleotides: TGTGCCAGCAGCTTAGTTGTCTCTAGCGGGAGGGAGACCCAGTACTTC. Protein sequence: CASSLVVSSGRETQYF. This sequence joins TRBV7-2 and TRBJ2-5; 11 positions match TRBD2. Germline V lookup: CDR1 SGHTA, CDR2 FQGNSA. Trimming took 1 base from V and 5 from J; bases not matched to a gene: 6. This CDR3 has 16 amino acids.

In its sample, this clone was seen once. The rearrangement joins TRBV2 to TRBJ1-2; 11 bases line up with TRBD1. This CDR3 contains 15 residues. Germline CDR1 and CDR2: SNHLY and FYNNEI. J gave up 5 bases and V 6 bases, and 8 bases lay outside the gene matches. CDR3 loop: CASRAGTGGRYGYTF. The DNA of the CDR3 is TGTGCCAGCAGGGCCGGGACAGGGGGTCGTTATGGCTACACCTTC.

The rearrangement joins TRBV6-6 to TRBJ1-1; TRBD1 matches at 9 bases. Germline trimming cut 5 bases from V and 3 bases from J; bases unmatched to any gene: 7. CDR1 is MNHNY and CDR2 is SVGAGI in the germline V gene (reference sequence). The CDR3 totals 15 residues. The CDR3 reads CASSRPGTGHTEAFF. The CDR3 DNA sequence: TGTGCCAGCAGTCGTCCCGGGACAGGGCACACTGAAGCTTTCTTT.